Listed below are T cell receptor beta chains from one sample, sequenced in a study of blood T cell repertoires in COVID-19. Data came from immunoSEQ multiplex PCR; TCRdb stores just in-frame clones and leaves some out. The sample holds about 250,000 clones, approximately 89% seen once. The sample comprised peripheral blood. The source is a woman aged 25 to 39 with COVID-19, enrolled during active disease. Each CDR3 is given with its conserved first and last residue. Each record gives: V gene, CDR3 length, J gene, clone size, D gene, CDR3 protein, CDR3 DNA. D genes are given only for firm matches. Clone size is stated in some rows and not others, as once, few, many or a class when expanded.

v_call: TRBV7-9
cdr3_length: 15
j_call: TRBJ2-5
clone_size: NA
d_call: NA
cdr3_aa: CASSLALGGEETQYF
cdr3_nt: TGTGCCAGCAGCTTAGCGCTCGGGGGAGAGGAGACCCAGTACTTC

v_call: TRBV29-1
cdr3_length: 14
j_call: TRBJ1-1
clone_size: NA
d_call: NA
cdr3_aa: CSVEVEKMNTEAFF
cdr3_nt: TGCAGCGTTGAAGTAGAGAAGATGAACACTGAAGCTTTCTTT

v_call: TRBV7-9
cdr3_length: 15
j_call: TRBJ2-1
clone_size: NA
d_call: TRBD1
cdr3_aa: CASSLVQGARHEQFF
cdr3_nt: TGTGCCAGCAGCTTAGTTCAGGGGGCGCGTCATGAGCAGTTCTTC

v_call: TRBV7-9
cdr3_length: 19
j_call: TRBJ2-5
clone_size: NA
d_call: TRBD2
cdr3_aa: CASSTNTGTSLRLQETQYF
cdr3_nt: TGTGCCAGCAGCACCAATACCGGGACTAGTCTACGGCTCCAAGAGACCCAGTACTTC

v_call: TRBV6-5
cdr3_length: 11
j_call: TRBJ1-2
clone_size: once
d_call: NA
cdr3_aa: CASSGLDGYTF
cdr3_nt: TGTGCCAGCAGCGGACTGGATGGCTACACCTTC

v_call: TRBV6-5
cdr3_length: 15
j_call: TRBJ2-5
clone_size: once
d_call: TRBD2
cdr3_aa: CASSRPGLAGETQYF
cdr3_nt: TGTGCCAGCAGCCGCCCGGGACTAGCGGGAGAGACCCAGTACTTC

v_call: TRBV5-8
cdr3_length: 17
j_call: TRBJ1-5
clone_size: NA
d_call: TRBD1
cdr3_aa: CASSLGTGDYSNQPQHF
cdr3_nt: TGTGCCAGCAGCTTAGGGACAGGAGATTATAGCAATCAGCCCCAGCATTTT

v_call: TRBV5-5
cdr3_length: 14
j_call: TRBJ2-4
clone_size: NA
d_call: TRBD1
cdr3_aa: CASSLTQGVDIQYF
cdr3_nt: TGTGCCAGCAGCTTGACACAGGGGGTAGACATTCAGTACTTC

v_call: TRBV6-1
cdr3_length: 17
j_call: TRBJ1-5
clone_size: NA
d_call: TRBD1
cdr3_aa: CASSEAVVTGGNQPQHF
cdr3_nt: TGTGCCAGCAGTGAAGCGGTGGTAACAGGGGGCAATCAGCCCCAGCATTTT

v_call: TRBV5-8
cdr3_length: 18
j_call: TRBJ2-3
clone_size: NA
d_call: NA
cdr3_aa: CASSLARLSGASTDTQYF
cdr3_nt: TGTGCCAGCAGCTTGGCCCGACTTAGCGGTGCTAGCACAGATACGCAGTATTTT

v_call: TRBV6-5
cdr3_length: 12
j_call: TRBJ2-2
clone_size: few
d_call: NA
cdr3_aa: CASTRGTGELFF
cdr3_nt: TGTGCCAGCACCCGAGGAACCGGGGAGCTGTTTTTT

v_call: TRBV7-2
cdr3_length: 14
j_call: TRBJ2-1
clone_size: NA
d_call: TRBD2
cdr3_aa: CASSLVLAGDEQFF
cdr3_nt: TGTGCCAGCAGCTTAGTATTAGCGGGGGATGAGCAGTTCTTC

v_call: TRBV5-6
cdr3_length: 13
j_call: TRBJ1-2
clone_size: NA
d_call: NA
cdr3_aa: CASSLVPGRGNTF
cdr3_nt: TGTGCCAGCAGCTTGGTACCAGGGAGGGGGAACACCTTC

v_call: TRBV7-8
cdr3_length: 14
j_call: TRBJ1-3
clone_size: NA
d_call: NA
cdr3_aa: CASSWDTSGNTIYF
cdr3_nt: TGTGCCAGCAGCTGGGACACCTCTGGAAACACCATATATTTT

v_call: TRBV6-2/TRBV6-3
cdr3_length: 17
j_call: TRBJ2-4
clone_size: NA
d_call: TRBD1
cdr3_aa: CASSYRGLPPGKNIQYF
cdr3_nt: TGTGCCAGCAGTTACAGGGGGCTTCCCCCTGGCAAAAACATTCAGTACTTC

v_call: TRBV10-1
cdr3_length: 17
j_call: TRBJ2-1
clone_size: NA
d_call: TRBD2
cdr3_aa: CASSESRASGTHNEQFF
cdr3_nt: TGCGCCAGCAGTGAGTCGAGGGCTAGCGGGACCCACAATGAGCAGTTCTTC

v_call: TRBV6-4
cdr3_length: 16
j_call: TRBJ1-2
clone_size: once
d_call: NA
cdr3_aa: CASSDSEGLANYGYTF
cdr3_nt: TGTGCCAGCAGTGACTCGGAGGGTTTAGCTAACTATGGCTACACCTTC

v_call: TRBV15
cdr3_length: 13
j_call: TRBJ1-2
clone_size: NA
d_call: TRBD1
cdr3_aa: CATSPGQGMGYTF
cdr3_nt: TGTGCCACCAGCCCGGGACAGGGGATGGGCTACACCTTC

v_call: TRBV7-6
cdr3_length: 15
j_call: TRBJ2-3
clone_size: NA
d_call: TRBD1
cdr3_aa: CASSSRQGGSDTQYF
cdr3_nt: TGTGCCAGCAGCTCACGACAGGGGGGCTCAGATACGCAGTATTTT

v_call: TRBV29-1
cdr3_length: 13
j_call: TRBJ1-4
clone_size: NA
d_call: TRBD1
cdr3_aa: CSVTGGIGEKLFF
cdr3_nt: TGCAGCGTGACAGGGGGCATTGGTGAAAAACTGTTTTTT